Shown below are 2 T cell receptor beta chains from a single sample sequenced in a study of human T cells and chemical hapten exposure. In TCRdb, the RACE reads were re-called with MiXCR into one record per CDR3 protein. The table records over 35,000 distinct CDR3 sequences, over 9.5% of them present only once. The time point was: pre-sensitization, week 0. Stated treatment: therapeutic diphenylcyclopropenone sensitization with weekly scalp DPC. The sequenced sample was whole blood, obtained in connection with sensitization to the hapten diphenylcyclopropenone (DPC). The receptors here all came from a man aged 25-45 years with alopecia areata. Some clones in this sample may be carry-over from other donors' samples.

The chain combines TRBV5-1 with TRBJ2-4; no clear D gene. Germline CDR1 reads SGHRS; CDR2 reads YFSETQ. Trimming removed 2 bases at V and 8 bases at J, with 11 bases between. CDR3 size: 13 residues. The CDR3 coding sequence is TGCGCCAGCAGCTTCGAGATAAAGGACATTCAGTACTTC. It codes for CASSFEIKDIQYF.

This clonotype came up a few times. The gene calls are TRBV12-3 or TRBV12-4 and TRBJ2-2; 8 nucleotides match TRBD2. The CDR3 loop spans 14 amino acids. Trimming cost V 7 bases and J 9 bases; bases outside gene matches: 10. CDR3 residues: CASIERERWRELFF. Written as DNA, the CDR3 is TGTGCCAGCATTGAGCGGGAGAGGTGGCGGGAGCTGTTTTTT.